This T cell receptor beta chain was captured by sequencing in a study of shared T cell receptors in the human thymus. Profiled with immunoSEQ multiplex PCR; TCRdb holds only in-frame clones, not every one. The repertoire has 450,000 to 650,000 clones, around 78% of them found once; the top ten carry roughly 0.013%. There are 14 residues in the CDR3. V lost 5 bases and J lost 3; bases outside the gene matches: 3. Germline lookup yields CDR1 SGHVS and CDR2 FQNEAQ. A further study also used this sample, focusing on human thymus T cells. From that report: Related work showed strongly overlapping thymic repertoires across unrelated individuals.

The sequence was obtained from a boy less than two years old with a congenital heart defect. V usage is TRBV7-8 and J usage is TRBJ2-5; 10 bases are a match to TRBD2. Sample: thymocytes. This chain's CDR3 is CASSEGLAEETQYF. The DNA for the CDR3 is TGTGCCAGCAGCGAAGGACTAGCGGAAGAGACCCAGTACTTC.